Listed below are T cell receptor beta chains from one sample, sequenced in a study of blood T cell repertoires in COVID-19. Data came from immunoSEQ multiplex PCR; TCRdb stores just in-frame clones and leaves some out. The data show roughly 100,000 clones, less than 90% seen once. The specimen sequenced was peripheral blood. All receptors come from a human donor in a cohort sampled during active COVID-19. CDR3s include the opening cysteine and the closing phenylalanine or tryptophan. D genes are given only for firm matches. The size entry is marked missing in some rows and otherwise reads once, few, many or a size class.

.	TRBD1	TRBV5-6	TRBJ2-7	CASSLPTLTGQGWYEQYF	TGTGCCAGCAGCCTCCCAACTCTTACGGGACAGGGCTGGTACGAGCAGTACTTC
.	TRBD1	TRBV18	TRBJ1-1	CASSPGTGTNTEAFF	TGTGCCAGCTCACCCGGGACAGGGACGAACACTGAAGCTTTCTTT
few	.	TRBV15	TRBJ2-7	CATSRGGYYEQYF	TGTGCCACCAGCAGAGGCGGTTACTACGAGCAGTACTTC
.	TRBD2	TRBV27	TRBJ2-1	CASSAGGLAGIEQFF	TGTGCCAGCAGTGCAGGGGGACTAGCGGGAATTGAGCAGTTCTTC
.	TRBD1	TRBV7-2	TRBJ1-6	CASSSAGTGVNSPLHF	TGTGCCAGCAGCTCTGCAGGGACAGGGGTGAATTCACCCCTCCACTTT
.	TRBD2	TRBV18	TRBJ2-5	CASSAGESKVTQYF	TGTGCCAGCTCGGCGGGGGAGAGCAAGGTGACCCAGTACTTC
.	TRBD1	TRBV15	TRBJ2-1	CATSREQGPRNEQFF	TGTGCCACCAGCAGAGAACAGGGGCCCAGGAATGAGCAGTTCTTC
.	TRBD2	TRBV7-8	TRBJ2-1	CASSLGLAGGNEQFF	TGTGCCAGCAGCTTAGGTCTAGCGGGGGGCAATGAGCAGTTCTTC
.	.	TRBV29-1	TRBJ2-3	CSVVPNQVGWWAQYF	TGCAGCGTTGTCCCGAACCAGGTTGGATGGTGGGCGCAGTATTTT
.	TRBD1	TRBV5-5	TRBJ2-7	CASSSDRDEQYF	TGTGCCAGCAGCTCCGACAGGGACGAGCAGTACTTC
.	.	TRBV5-4	TRBJ1-1	CASSQPGFEAFF	TGTGCCAGCAGCCAACCGGGATTTGAAGCTTTCTTT
.	.	TRBV6-5	TRBJ1-4	CASSVQSTNEKLFF	TGTGCCAGCAGCGTACAGTCAACTAATGAAAAACTGTTTTTT
.	.	TRBV5-6	TRBJ2-1	CASSSDSHNEQFF	TGTGCCAGCAGCTCGGACAGTCACAATGAGCAGTTCTTC